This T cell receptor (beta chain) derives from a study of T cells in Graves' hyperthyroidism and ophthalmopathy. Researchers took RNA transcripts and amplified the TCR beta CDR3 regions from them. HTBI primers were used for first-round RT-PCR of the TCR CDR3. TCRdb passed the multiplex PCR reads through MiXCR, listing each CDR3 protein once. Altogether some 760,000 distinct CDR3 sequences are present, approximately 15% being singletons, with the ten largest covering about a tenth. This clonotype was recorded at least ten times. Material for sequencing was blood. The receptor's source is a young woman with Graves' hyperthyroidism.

CDR3 loop: CASRKHGASYGYTF. The CDR3 nucleotides read TGTGCCAGCAGGAAACACGGAGCTAGCTATGGCTACACCTTC. This chain joins TRBV11-2 and TRBJ1-2; no reliable D call. In germline, CDR1 is SGHAT, CDR2 FQNNGV. V was cut by 6 bases and J by 4 bases, with 15 bases left in between. The length of the CDR3 is 14 residues.